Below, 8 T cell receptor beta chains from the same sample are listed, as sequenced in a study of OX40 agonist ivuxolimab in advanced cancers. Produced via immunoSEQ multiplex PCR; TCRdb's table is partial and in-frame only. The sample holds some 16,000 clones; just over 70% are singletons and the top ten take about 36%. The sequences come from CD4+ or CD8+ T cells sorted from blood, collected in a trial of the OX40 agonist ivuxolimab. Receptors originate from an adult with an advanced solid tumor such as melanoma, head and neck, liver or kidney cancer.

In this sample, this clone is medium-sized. The CDR3 nucleotides read TGTGCCAGCAGCCCCTGGAGTAGGCAAGAGACCCAGTACTTC. It encodes CASSPWSRQETQYF. The chain employs TRBV7-2 and TRBJ2-5; D is unclear. The V gene's germline CDR1 is SGHTA and CDR2 FQGNSA. V dropped 5 bases and J dropped 2 bases, with 12 bases sitting between them. This CDR3 has 14 residues. The whole variable domain, remainder taken from reference TRBV7-2 and TRBJ2-5, is GAGVSQSPSNKVTEKGKDVELRCDPISGHTALYWYRQSLGQGLEFLIYFQGNSAPDKSGLPSDRFSAERTGGSVSTLTIQRTQQEDSAVYLCASSPWSRQETQYFGPGTRLLVL.

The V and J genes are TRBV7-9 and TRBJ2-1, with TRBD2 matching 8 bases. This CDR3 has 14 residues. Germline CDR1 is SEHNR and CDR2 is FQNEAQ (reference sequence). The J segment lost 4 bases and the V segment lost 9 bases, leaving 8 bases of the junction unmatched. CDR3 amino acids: CASRREGPYNEQFF. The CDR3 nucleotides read TGTGCCAGTCGTCGGGAGGGTCCTTACAATGAGCAGTTCTTC.

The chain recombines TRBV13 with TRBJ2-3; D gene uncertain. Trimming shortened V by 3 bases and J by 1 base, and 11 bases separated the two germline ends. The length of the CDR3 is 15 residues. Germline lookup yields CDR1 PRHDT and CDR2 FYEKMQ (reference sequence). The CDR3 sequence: CASSFLNEGTDTQYF. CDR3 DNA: TGTGCCAGCAGCTTTTTGAATGAGGGCACAGATACGCAGTATTTT.

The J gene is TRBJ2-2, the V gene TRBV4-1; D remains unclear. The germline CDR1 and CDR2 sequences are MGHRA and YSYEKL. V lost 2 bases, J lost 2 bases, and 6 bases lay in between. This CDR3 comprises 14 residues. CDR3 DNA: TGCGCCAGCAGCCAAAACAGAAACACCGGGGAGCTGTTTTTT. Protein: CASSQNRNTGELFF.

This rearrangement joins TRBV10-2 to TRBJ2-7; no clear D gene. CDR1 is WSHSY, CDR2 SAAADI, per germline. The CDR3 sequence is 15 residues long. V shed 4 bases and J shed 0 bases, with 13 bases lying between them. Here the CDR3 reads CASSVVAASSYEQYF. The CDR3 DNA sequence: TGCGCCAGCAGTGTCGTAGCAGCGAGCTCCTACGAGCAGTACTTC.

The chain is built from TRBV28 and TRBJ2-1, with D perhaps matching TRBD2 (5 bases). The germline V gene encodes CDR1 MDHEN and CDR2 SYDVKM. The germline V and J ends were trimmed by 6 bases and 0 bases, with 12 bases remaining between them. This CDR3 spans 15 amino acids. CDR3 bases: TGTGCCAGCAGGGGAGCGGAGAGCTCCTACAATGAGCAGTTCTTC. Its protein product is CASRGAESSYNEQFF.

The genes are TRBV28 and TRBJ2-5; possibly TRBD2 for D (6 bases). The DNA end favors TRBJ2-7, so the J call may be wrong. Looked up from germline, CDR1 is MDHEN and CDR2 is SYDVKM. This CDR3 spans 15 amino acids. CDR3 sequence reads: CASSLALAAYYEQYF. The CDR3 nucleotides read TGTGCCAGCAGTTTAGCCTTAGCGGCATACTACGAGCAGTACTTC.

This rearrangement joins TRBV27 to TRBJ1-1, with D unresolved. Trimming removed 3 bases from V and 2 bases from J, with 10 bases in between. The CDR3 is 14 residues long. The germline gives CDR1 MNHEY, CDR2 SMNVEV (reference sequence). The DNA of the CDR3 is TGTGCCAGCAGTTTTGGGCCAGCAAACACTGAAGCTTTCTTT. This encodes CASSFGPANTEAFF.